This T cell receptor beta chain emerged from a study of long-term antiretroviral therapy in people with HIV. immunoSEQ v3.0 was run at survey level. Per sample, sequencing targeted roughly 40,000-55,000 T-cell genomes. TCRdb's table, derived via immunoSEQ multiplex PCR, lists solely in-frame clones and lacks some. The repertoire includes some 28,000 clones, 75% to 95% of them detected once, and 4% to 5.5% sits in the top ten. The starting material was unsorted PBMCs, obtained approximately 5.1 years after starting antiretroviral therapy. The sequence derives from a woman aged 40-49 years with HIV.

In DNA form, the CDR3 reads TGTGCCATCAGCCCCCTATGGGGGACCCCTGAAGCTTTCTTT. This translates into CAISPLWGTPEAFF. J is TRBJ1-1 and V is TRBV10-3; tentative D call: TRBD1 (5 bases). V gave up 6 bases and J gave up 6 bases, with 17 bases separating them. Germline CDR1 ENHRY, CDR2 SYGVKD. This CDR3 spans 14 amino acids.